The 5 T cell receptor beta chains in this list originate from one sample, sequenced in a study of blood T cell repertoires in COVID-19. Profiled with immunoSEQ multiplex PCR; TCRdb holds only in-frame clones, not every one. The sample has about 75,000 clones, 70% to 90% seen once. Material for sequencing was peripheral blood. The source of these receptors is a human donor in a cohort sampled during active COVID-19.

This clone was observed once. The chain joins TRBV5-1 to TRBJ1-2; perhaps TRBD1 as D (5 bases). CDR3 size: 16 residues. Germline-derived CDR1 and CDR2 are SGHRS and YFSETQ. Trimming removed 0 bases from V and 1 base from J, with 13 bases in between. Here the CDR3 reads CASSLDRQGVNYGYTF. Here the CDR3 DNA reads TGCGCCAGCAGCTTGGATAGGCAGGGTGTTAACTATGGCTACACCTTC. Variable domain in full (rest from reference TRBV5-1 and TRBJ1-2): KAGVTQTPRYLIKTRGQQVTLSCSPISGHRSVSWYQQTPGQGLQFLFEYFSETQRNKGNFPGRFSGRQFSNSRSEMNVSTLELGDSALYLCASSLDRQGVNYGYTFGSGTRLTVV.

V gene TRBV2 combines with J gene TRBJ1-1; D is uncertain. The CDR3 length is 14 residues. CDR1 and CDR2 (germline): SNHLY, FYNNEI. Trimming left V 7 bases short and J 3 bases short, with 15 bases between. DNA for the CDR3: TGTGCCAGCATCAGCCAGGCCCCATACACTGAAGCTTTCTTT. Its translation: CASISQAPYTEAFF.

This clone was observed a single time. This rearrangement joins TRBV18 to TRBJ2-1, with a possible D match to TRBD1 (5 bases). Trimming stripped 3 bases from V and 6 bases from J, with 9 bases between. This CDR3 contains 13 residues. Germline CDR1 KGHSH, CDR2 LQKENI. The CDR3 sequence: CASSPGLSNEQFF. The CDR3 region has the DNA TGTGCCAGCTCACCGGGGCTGTCCAATGAGCAGTTCTTC.

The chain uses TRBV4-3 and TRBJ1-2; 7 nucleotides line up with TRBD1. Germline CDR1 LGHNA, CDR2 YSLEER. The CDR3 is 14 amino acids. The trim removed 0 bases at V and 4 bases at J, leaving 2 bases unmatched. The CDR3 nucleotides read TGCGCCAGCAGCCAAGACGCAGGGGGCTATGGCTACACCTTC. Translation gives CASSQDAGGYGYTF.

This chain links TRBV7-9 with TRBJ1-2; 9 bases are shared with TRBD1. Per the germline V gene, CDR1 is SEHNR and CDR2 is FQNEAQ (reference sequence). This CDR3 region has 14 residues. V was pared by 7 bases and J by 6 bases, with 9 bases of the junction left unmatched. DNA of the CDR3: TGTGCCAGCAACCTGGACAGGGGCCCCGATGGCTACACCTTC. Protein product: CASNLDRGPDGYTF.